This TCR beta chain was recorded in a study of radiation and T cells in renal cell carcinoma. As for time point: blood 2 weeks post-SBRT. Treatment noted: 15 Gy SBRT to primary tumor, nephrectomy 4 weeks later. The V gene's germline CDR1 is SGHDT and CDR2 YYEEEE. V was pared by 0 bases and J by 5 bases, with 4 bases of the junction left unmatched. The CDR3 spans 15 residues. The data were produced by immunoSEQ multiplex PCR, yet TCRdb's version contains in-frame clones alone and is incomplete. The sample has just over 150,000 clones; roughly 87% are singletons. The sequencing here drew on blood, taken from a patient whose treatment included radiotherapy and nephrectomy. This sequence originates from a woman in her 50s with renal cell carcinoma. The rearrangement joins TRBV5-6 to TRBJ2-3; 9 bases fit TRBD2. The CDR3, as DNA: TGTGCCAGCAGCTTGGGCGGGGGGGCGAGAGATACGCAGTATTTT. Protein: CASSLGGGARDTQYF.